This T cell receptor (beta chain) was sequenced during a study of cytomegalovirus exposure and HLA in healthy donors. Overall study results and limits: In a later analysis, a missense DCLRE1C variant was linked to TCR beta V- and J-gene trimming. Later examination showed HLA-associated TCR beta chains had greater clonal expansion than equally common others.

This clone was detected a few times. Its cognate antigen is unknown. A multiplex PCR was run with 60 Vbeta primers and 13 Jbeta primers. The method was immunoSEQ multiplex PCR; TCRdb's version includes in-frame clones alone and lacks a portion of them. In the table there are some 140,000 clones, approximately 10% of which are singletons. V lost 1 base, J lost 2 bases, and 13 bases lay in between. Germline loops: CDR1 SGHTA, CDR2 FQGNSA. The CDR3 spans 16 residues. This TCR derives from a middle-aged woman in good health and CMV-seropositive. The V gene is TRBV7-2, the J gene TRBJ2-3; tentatively, D is TRBD1 (5 bases). Sequencing input: PBMCs. The CDR3 loop is CASSLGARTLTDTQYF. CDR3 in DNA: TGTGCCAGCAGCTTAGGGGCGAGGACACTCACAGATACGCAGTATTTT.